This is a list of T cell receptor beta chains from one sample in a study of T-cell memory formation after mild COVID-19. TCRdb itself ran the 5' RACE reads through MiXCR, one entry per CDR3 protein. In the table there are fewer than 650,000 distinct CDR3 sequences, less than 25% of which are singletons. The sample was PBMCs or a T cell subset sorted from them (not recorded which). These receptors originate from an adult woman who had mild COVID-19 (a few samples of this study predate the infection). Cell type and time point are not known. Both conserved end residues are part of each CDR3. The D gene is left open where the match is weak. Size is omitted from some rows. Given values are once, few, many or a class for expanded clones.

TRBD1,TRBJ2-4,few,TRBV14,CASSLGTGNIQYF,TGTGCCAGCAGCCTCGGGACAGGGAACATTCAGTACTTC
.,TRBJ1-1,few,TRBV6-5,CASSYSGGTNTEAFF,TGTGCCAGCAGTTACTCGGGGGGAACGAACACTGAAGCTTTCTTT
.,TRBJ2-2,few,TRBV9,CASSVNDMSITGELFF,TGTGCCAGCAGCGTAAATGATATGAGTATCACCGGGGAGCTGTTTTTT
.,TRBJ2-1,.,TRBV4-3,CASTEGSYPGNEQFF,TGCGCCAGCACAGAAGGGAGCTACCCAGGAAATGAGCAGTTCTTC
.,TRBJ2-3,.,TRBV9,CASSVVTGTQYF,TGTGCCAGCAGCGTAGTGACGGGTACGCAGTATTTT
TRBD2,TRBJ2-1,few,TRBV9,CASSDAPRDGSGRGNEQFF,TGTGCCAGCAGCGACGCACCCCGGGACGGTAGCGGGAGGGGCAATGAGCAGTTCTTC
.,TRBJ2-7,.,TRBV27,CASSPSGHEQYF,TGTGCCAGCAGTCCCTCCGGGCACGAGCAGTACTTC
.,TRBJ1-4,.,TRBV29-1,CSVALSLYGKLFF,TGCAGCGTGGCCCTTAGTCTCTATGGAAAACTGTTTTTT
TRBD2,TRBJ2-3,.,TRBV4-1,CASSQGPSGGPDTQYF,TGCGCCAGCAGCCAAGGCCCCAGCGGGGGGCCAGATACGCAGTATTTT
.,TRBJ1-1,.,TRBV11-1,CASSLGDAGHNTEAFF,TGTGCCAGCAGCTTAGGAGACGCAGGGCATAACACTGAAGCTTTCTTT
TRBD2,TRBJ2-1,many,TRBV12-3/TRBV12-4,CASSSGGLAGANEQFF,TGTGCCAGCAGTTCGGGGGGACTAGCGGGAGCAAATGAGCAGTTCTTC
TRBD1,TRBJ2-2,.,TRBV12-3/TRBV12-4,CASSFHRGLTGELFF,TGTGCCAGCAGTTTCCACAGGGGGCTAACCGGGGAGCTGTTTTTT
TRBD1,TRBJ2-1,few,TRBV7-3,CASSLIPGQGFNEQFF,TGTGCCAGCAGCTTAATCCCGGGACAGGGGTTCAATGAGCAGTTCTTC
.,TRBJ2-3,few,TRBV4-1,CASSHLGAGTDTQYF,TGCGCCAGCAGTCACCTGGGGGCTGGCACAGATACGCAGTATTTT
.,TRBJ2-5,many,TRBV2,CASRQQETQYF,TGTGCCAGCAGACAGCAAGAGACCCAGTACTTC
TRBD1,TRBJ1-2,few,TRBV6-2/TRBV6-3,CASRPVTGGLYGYTF,TGTGCCAGCAGACCCGTGACAGGGGGCTTATATGGCTACACCTTC
.,TRBJ1-1,.,TRBV15,CATSRDLILTEAFF,TGTGCCACCAGCAGAGATCTAATTTTAACTGAAGCTTTCTTT
TRBD2,TRBJ2-3,few,TRBV15,CASGRGNMLTDTQYF,TGTGCCTCCGGGCGGGGGAACATGCTCACAGATACGCAGTATTTT
TRBD2,TRBJ2-7,many,TRBV19,CASSDSGKQYF,TGTGCCAGTAGTGATAGCGGGAAGCAGTACTTC